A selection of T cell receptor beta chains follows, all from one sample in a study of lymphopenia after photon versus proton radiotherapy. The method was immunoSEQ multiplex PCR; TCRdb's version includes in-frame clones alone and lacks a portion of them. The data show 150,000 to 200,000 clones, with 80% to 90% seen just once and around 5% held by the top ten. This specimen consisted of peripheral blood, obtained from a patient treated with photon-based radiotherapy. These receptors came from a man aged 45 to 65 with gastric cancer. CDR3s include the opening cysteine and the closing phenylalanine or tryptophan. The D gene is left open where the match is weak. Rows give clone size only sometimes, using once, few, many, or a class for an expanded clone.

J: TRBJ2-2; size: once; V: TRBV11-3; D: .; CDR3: CASSFVEAGELFF; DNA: TGTGCCAGCAGCTTCGTGGAGGCCGGGGAGCTGTTTTTT
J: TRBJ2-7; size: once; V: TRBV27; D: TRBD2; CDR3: CASSRLAHSSYEQYF; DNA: TGTGCCAGCAGCCGACTAGCCCATAGCTCCTACGAGCAGTACTTC
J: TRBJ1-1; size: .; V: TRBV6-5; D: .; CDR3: CATKKGAQPEAFF; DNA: TGTGCCACCAAGAAAGGGGCCCAGCCTGAAGCTTTCTTT
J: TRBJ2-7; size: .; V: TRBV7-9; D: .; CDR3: CASSLEALSSYEQYF; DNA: TGTGCCAGCAGCTTAGAGGCCCTTTCGAGCTACGAGCAGTACTTC
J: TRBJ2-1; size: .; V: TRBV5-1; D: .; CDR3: CASSLEDFGTGEQFF; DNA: TGCGCCAGCAGCCTGGAGGATTTCGGAACAGGCGAGCAGTTCTTC
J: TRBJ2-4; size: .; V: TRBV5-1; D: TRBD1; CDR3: CASSSEQGSLNIQYF; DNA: TGCGCCAGCAGCTCCGAACAGGGGAGCTTGAACATTCAGTACTTC
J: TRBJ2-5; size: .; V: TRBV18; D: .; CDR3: CASSRDAPSQETQYF; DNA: TGTGCCAGCTCACGGGACGCGCCATCCCAAGAGACCCAGTACTTC
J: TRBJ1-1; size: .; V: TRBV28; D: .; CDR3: CASSLSQGFTEAFF; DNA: TGTGCCAGCAGTTTATCGCAGGGATTCACTGAAGCTTTCTTT
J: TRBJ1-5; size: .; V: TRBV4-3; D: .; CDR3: CASSQGASLENQPQHF; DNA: TGCGCCAGCAGCCAAGGAGCGTCGCTGGAGAATCAGCCCCAGCATTTT
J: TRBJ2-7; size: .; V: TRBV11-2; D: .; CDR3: CASSQEGFSPHF; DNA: TGTGCCAGCAGCCAGGAGGGGTTTAGCCCGCATTTC
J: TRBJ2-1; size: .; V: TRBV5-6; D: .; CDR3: CASSYRVVSYNEQFF; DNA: TGTGCCAGCAGCTACAGGGTAGTATCCTACAATGAGCAGTTCTTC
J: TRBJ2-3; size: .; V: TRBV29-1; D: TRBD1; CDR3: CSVQGEPGSTDTQYF; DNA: TGCAGCGTTCAGGGGGAGCCTGGTAGCACAGATACGCAGTATTTT
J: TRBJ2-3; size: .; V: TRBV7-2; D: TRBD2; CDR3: CASTISGSGTDTQYF; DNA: TGTGCCAGCACCATCAGCGGGAGTGGCACAGATACGCAGTATTTT
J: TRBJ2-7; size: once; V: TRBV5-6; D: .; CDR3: CASSLVGPGVTYEQYF; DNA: TGTGCCAGCAGCTTGGTAGGGCCAGGGGTCACCTACGAGCAGTACTTC
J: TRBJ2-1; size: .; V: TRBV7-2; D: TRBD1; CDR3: CASRRTGQGNNEQFF; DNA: TGTGCCAGCAGACGCACGGGACAGGGGAACAATGAGCAGTTCTTC
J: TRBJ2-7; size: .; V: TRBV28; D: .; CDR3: CASRSGPSEQYF; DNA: TGTGCCAGCAGGTCCGGGCCGTCCGAGCAGTACTTC
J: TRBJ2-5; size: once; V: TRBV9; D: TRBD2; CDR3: CASSPHSRGGQETQYF; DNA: TGTGCCAGCAGCCCACACTCACGGGGAGGGCAAGAGACCCAGTACTTC
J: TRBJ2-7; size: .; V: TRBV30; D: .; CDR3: CAWSDRVGEQYF; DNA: TGTGCCTGGAGTGACAGGGTAGGCGAGCAGTACTTC
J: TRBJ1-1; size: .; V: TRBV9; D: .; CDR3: CASSVERFGNTEAFF; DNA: TGTGCCAGCAGCGTAGAGAGATTTGGAAACACTGAAGCTTTCTTT
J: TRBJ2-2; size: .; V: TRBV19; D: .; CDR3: CASSQQGIGELFF; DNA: TGTGCCAGTAGCCAACAGGGAATCGGGGAGCTGTTTTTT
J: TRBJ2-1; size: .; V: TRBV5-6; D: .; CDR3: CASSFPGYNEQFF; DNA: TGTGCCAGCAGCTTTCCGGGGTACAATGAGCAGTTCTTC
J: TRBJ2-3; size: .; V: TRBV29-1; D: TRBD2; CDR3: CSVTFLAGGPTDTQYF; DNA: TGCAGCGTTACATTCTTAGCGGGAGGGCCCACAGATACGCAGTATTTT
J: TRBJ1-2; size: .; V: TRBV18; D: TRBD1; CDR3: CASSPETGVLDGYTF; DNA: TGTGCCAGCTCACCAGAGACAGGGGTTTTGGATGGCTACACCTTC
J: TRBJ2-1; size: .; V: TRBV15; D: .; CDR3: CATSRDPTMLGEQFF; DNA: TGTGCCACCAGCAGAGATCCTACGATGCTCGGTGAGCAGTTCTTC
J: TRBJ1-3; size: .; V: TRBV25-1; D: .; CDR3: CASSEGHTHAGNTIYF; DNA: TGTGCCAGCAGTGAAGGTCACACACATGCTGGAAACACCATATATTTT
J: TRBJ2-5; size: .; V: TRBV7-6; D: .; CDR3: CASSHPDKETQYF; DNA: TGTGCCAGCAGCCACCCGGACAAGGAGACCCAGTACTTC
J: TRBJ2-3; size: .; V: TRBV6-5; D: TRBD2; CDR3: CASSRTSGFTDTQYF; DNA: TGTGCCAGCAGCCGGACTAGCGGCTTCACAGATACGCAGTATTTT
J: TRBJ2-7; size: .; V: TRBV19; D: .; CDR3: CASSINRAAGELQYF; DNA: TGTGCCAGTAGTATTAATAGGGCGGCGGGCGAACTGCAGTACTTC
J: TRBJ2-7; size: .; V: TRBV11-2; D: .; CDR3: CASSLELTLSYEQYF; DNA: TGTGCCAGCAGCTTAGAGCTGACTCTCTCCTACGAGCAGTACTTC
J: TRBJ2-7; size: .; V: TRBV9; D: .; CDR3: CASSVGDFTGEQYF; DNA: TGTGCCAGCAGCGTAGGGGACTTTACTGGCGAGCAGTACTTC
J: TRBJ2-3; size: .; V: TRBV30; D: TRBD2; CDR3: CAWSVGRELQYF; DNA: TGTGCCTGGAGTGTAGGGCGGGAGTTGCAGTATTTT
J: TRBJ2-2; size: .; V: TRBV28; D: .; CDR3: CASSSDGRNTGELFF; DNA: TGTGCCAGCAGTTCCGACGGGAGGAACACCGGGGAGCTGTTTTTT
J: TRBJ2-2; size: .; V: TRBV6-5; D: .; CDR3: CALKANTGELFF; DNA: TGTGCCTTAAAGGCCAACACCGGGGAGCTGTTTTTT
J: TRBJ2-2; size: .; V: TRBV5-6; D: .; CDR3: CASSLTEYLNTGELFF; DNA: TGTGCCAGCAGCCTGACAGAATATCTGAACACCGGGGAGCTGTTTTTT
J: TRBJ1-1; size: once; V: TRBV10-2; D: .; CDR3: CASSEARRTEAFF; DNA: TGCGCCAGCAGTGAAGCCAGGCGTACTGAAGCTTTCTTT
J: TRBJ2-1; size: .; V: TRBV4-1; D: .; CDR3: CASSQRTPYDGGANEQFF; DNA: TGCGCCAGCAGCCAAAGGACACCCTACGATGGCGGGGCCAATGAGCAGTTCTTC
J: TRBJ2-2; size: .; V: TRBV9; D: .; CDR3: CASSPRGAGAGELFF; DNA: TGTGCCAGCAGCCCCAGGGGAGCCGGGGCCGGGGAGCTGTTTTTT
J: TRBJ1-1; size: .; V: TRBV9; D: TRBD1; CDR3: CASSVVGTGFTEAFF; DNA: TGTGCCAGCAGCGTAGTTGGGACAGGGTTCACTGAAGCTTTCTTT
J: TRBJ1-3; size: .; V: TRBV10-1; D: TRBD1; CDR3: CASARDSGNTIYF; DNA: TGCGCCAGCGCCCGGGACAGTGGAAACACCATATATTTT
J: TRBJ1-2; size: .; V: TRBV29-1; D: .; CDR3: CSVDYSTYGYTF; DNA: TGCAGCGTTGATTATAGTACCTATGGCTACACCTTC
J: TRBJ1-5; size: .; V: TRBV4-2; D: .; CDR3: CASSQDRGVGQPQHF; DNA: TGTGCCAGCAGCCAAGATAGAGGTGTCGGTCAGCCCCAGCATTTT
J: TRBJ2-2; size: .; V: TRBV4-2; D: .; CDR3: CASRGSSGGNTGELFF; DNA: TGTGCCAGCAGAGGGTCCTCCGGGGGCAACACCGGGGAGCTGTTTTTT
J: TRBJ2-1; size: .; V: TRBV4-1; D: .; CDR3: CASSQNNNEQFF; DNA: TGCGCCAGCAGCCAAAACAACAATGAGCAGTTCTTC
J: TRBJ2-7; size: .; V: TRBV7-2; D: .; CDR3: CASPGTVLRSYEQYF; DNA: TGTGCCAGCCCCGGCACGGTTTTGAGGTCCTACGAGCAGTACTTC
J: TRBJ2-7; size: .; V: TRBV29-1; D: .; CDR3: CSVEARRVQYF; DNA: TGCAGCGTTGAAGCCCGCCGGGTGCAGTACTTC
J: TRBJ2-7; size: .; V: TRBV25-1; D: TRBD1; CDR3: CASSGRWTGPSSYEQYF; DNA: TGTGCCAGCAGTGGCCGATGGACAGGGCCAAGCTCCTACGAGCAGTACTTC
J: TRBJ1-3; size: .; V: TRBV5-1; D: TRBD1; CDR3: CASSFRDRGLGRNTIYF; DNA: TGCGCCAGCAGCTTTCGTGACAGGGGGCTCGGGCGAAACACCATATATTTT
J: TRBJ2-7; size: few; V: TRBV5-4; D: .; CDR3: CASSTDGYEQYF; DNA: TGTGCCAGCAGCACCGACGGCTACGAGCAGTACTTC
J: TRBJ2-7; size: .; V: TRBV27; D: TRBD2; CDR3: CASSSPGLANYEQYF; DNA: TGTGCCAGCAGCTCTCCGGGACTAGCGAACTACGAGCAGTACTTC
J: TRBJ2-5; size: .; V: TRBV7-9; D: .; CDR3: CASSLYSQETQYF; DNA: TGTGCCAGCAGCTTGTATTCCCAAGAGACCCAGTACTTC
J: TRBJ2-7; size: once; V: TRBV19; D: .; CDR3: CASSIKPDLRLYEQYF; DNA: TGTGCCAGTAGTATAAAACCCGACTTAAGACTATACGAGCAGTACTTC
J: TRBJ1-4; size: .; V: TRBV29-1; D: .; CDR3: CSVVGAAEKLFF; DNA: TGCAGCGTTGTAGGGGCGGCTGAAAAACTGTTTTTT
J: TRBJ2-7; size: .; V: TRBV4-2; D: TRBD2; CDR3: CASSQDPHGGSYEQYF; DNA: TGTGCCAGCAGCCAAGACCCACACGGGGGGTCCTACGAGCAGTACTTC
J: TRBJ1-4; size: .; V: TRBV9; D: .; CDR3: CASSPGSGVNEKLFF; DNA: TGTGCCAGCAGCCCTGGTTCAGGGGTCAATGAAAAACTGTTTTTT
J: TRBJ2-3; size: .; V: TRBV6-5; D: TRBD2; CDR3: CASSPGLAADTQYF; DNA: TGTGCCAGCAGTCCGGGACTAGCGGCAGATACGCAGTATTTT
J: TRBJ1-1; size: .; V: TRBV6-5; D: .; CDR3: CASSRQVENTEAFF; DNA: TGTGCCAGCAGCCGACAGGTAGAGAACACTGAAGCTTTCTTT